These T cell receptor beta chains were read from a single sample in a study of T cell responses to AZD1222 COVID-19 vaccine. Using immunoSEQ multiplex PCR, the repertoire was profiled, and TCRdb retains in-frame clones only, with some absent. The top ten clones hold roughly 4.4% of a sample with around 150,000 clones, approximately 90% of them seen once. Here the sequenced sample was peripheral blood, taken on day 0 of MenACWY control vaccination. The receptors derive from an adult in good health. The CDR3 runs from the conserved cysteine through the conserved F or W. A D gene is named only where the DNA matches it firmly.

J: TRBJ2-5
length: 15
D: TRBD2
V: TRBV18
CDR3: CASSPPTSGQETQYF
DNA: TGTGCCAGCTCACCACCAACTAGCGGGCAAGAGACCCAGTACTTC

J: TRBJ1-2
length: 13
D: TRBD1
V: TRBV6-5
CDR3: CASRDNRGHGYTF
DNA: TGTGCCAGCAGAGATAACAGGGGGCATGGCTACACCTTC

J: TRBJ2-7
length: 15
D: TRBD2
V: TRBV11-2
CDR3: CASSFLTSGTYEQYF
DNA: TGTGCCAGCAGCTTTCTCACTAGCGGGACCTACGAGCAGTACTTC

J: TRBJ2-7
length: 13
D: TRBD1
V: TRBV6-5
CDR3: CDIRGRIPHEQYF
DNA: TGCGATATCAGGGGGCGAATTCCCCACGAGCAGTACTTC

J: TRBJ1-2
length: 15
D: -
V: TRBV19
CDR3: CASSIEGGPNYGYTF
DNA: TGTGCCAGTAGTATCGAGGGCGGACCTAACTATGGCTACACCTTC

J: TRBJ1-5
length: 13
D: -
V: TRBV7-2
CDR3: CASSLIRGQPQHF
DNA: TGTGCCAGCAGCTTGATCCGTGGTCAGCCCCAGCATTTT

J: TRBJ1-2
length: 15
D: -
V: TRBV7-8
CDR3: CASSTRRDINYGYTF
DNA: TGTGCCAGCAGCACTCGCAGGGATATCAACTATGGCTACACCTTC

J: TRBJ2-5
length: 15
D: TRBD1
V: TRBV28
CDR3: CASSPGTGYQETQYF
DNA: TGTGCCAGCAGTCCCGGGACAGGTTATCAAGAGACCCAGTACTTC

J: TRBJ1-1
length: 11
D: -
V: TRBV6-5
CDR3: CASRGAVEAFF
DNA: TGTGCCAGCAGGGGGGCCGTTGAAGCTTTCTTT

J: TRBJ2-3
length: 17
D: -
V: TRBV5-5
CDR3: CASSLAVGSLSTDTQYF
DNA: TGTGCCAGCAGCTTGGCCGTAGGCTCCCTTAGCACAGATACGCAGTATTTT

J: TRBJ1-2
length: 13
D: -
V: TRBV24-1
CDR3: CATSGTGQGGYTF
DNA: TGTGCCACCAGTGGCACAGGGCAGGGTGGCTACACCTTC

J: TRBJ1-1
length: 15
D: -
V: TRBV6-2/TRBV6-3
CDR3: CASSYRGAGNTEAFF
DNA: TGTGCCAGCAGTTACCGGGGGGCCGGGAACACTGAAGCTTTCTTT

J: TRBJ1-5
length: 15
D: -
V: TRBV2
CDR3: CASSEAGREDQPQHF
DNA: TGTGCCAGCAGTGAAGCCGGGAGGGAAGACCAGCCCCAGCATTTT

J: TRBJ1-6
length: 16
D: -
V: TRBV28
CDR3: CASRKNQGGYNSPLHF
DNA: TGTGCCAGCAGGAAGAATCAGGGAGGCTATAATTCACCCCTCCACTTT

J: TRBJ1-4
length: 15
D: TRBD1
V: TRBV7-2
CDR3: CASSLVQGVAEKLFF
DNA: TGTGCCAGCAGCTTAGTTCAGGGGGTGGCTGAAAAACTGTTTTTT

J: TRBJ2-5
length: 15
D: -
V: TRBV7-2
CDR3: CASSLQTGVQETQYF
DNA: TGTGCCAGCAGCTTACAAACGGGGGTACAAGAGACCCAGTACTTC

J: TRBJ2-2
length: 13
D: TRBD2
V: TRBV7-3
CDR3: CASSIGLGGELFF
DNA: TGTGCCAGCAGCATTGGACTAGGCGGGGAGCTGTTTTTT